These 28 T cell receptor beta chains originate from one sample sequenced in a study of human T cells and chemical hapten exposure. TCRdb analysed the RACE reads with MiXCR anew, one entry per CDR3 protein. The sample includes 55,000 to 75,000 distinct CDR3 sequences, around 11% of them seen just once. Time point described: patch test 3, about 24 weeks after DPC sensitization. Treatment of the sample: therapeutic diphenylcyclopropenone sensitization with weekly scalp DPC. The specimen was whole blood, collected in connection with sensitization to the hapten diphenylcyclopropenone (DPC). The receptors come from a man younger than 40 with alopecia areata. Some clones in this sample may be carry-over from other donors' samples.

The chain uses TRBV29-1 and TRBJ2-3; 9 bases match TRBD1. V lost 3 bases, J lost 1 base, and 8 bases stayed unmatched. This CDR3 has 16 residues. Germline values: CDR1 SQVTM, CDR2 ANQGSEA. CDR3 in DNA: TGCAGCGTTGAGACCCCATGGACAGGGGGCACAGATACGCAGTATTTT. It is translated as CSVETPWTGGTDTQYF.

The V call is TRBV28, the J call TRBJ2-7, with 7 nucleotides matching TRBD1. V shed 6 bases and J 3 bases; nucleotides not matched to a gene: 5. Germline V CDR1 and CDR2: MDHEN, SYDVKM. The CDR3 consists of 13 residues. The CDR3 sequence: CASSLGQNYEQYF. CDR3 nucleotides: TGTGCCAGCAGCCTGGGACAGAACTACGAGCAGTACTTC.

This clonotype was recorded many times. The rearrangement uses TRBV5-1 and TRBJ1-1; the D gene is possibly TRBD1 (5 bases). Trimming shortened V by 5 bases and J by 0 bases, and 17 bases separated the two germline ends. This CDR3 is 16 amino acids long. Germline CDR1 is SGHRS and CDR2 is YFSETQ. CDR3 DNA sequence: TGCGCCAGCAGTCCAGACAGCGCCAGCATGAACACTGAAGCTTTCTTT. Protein: CASSPDSASMNTEAFF. The entire variable domain, with the rest obtained from reference TRBV5-1 and TRBJ1-1, is as follows: KAGVTQTPRYLIKTRGQQVTLSCSPISGHRSVSWYQQTPGQGLQFLFEYFSETQRNKGNFPGRFSGRQFSNSRSEMNVSTLELGDSALYLCASSPDSASMNTEAFFGQGTRLTVV.

This clonotype was seen a few times. The V call is TRBV6-1, the J call TRBJ1-2, with unresolved D. Trimming pared 4 bases from V and 4 bases from J, leaving 13 bases between. This CDR3 is built from 14 residues. Germline CDR1 MNHNS, CDR2 SASEGT. CDR3 region: CASSVGDWGYGYTF. DNA for the CDR3: TGTGCCAGCAGTGTTGGGGATTGGGGCTATGGCTACACCTTC.

DNA for the CDR3: TGTGCCAGCAGCTCGATGACTCAAAATGGGACCCAGTACTTC. Translated, it gives CASSSMTQNGTQYF. This chain uses TRBV7-6 with TRBJ2-5; D gene unclear. The V gene lost 4 bases and the J gene lost 7 bases, with 16 bases spanning the gap. Germline-derived CDR1 and CDR2 are SGHVS and FNYEAQ. The CDR3 has 14 residues.

The V gene is TRBV7-9, the J gene TRBJ1-4; TRBD1 is a possible D gene (5 bases). The germline CDR1 and CDR2 sequences are SEHNR and FQNEAQ (reference sequence). V dropped 5 bases and J dropped 3 bases, with 16 bases sitting between them. The CDR3 is made up of 16 amino acids. CDR3 loop: CASSPTGQTPNEKLFF. The CDR3 DNA reads as TGTGCCAGCAGCCCAACAGGCCAAACACCTAATGAAAAACTGTTTTTT. Drawing the rest from reference TRBV7-9 and TRBJ1-4, the complete variable domain is DTGVSQNPRHKITKRGQNVTFRCDPISEHNRLYWYRQTLGQGPEFLTYFQNEAQLEKSRLLSDRFSAERPKGSFSTLEIQRTEQGDSAMYLCASSPTGQTPNEKLFFGSGTQLSVL.

This clonotype came up many times. The J gene is TRBJ2-1, the V gene TRBV7-6, with TRBD1 matching over 8 bases. The CDR3 has 15 residues. J gave up 7 bases and V 5 bases, and 10 bases lay outside the gene matches. Germline V gene data show CDR1 as SGHVS and CDR2 as FNYEAQ. The CDR3 bases are TGTGCCAGCAGCGGCCAGACAGGGGAGAGTAATGAGCAGTTCTTC. It translates to CASSGQTGESNEQFF.

The chain carries TRBV4-3 and TRBJ2-5; 8 positions agree with TRBD1. Germline trimming cut 6 bases from V and 2 bases from J; bases unmatched to any gene: 20. This CDR3 comprises 19 residues. Germline lookup yields CDR1 LGHNA and CDR2 YSLEER. In nucleotides, the CDR3 is TGCGCCAGCAGGAAAGATAGAGGGACAGGACGTCAACTACAAGAGACCCAGTACTTC. Encoded protein: CASRKDRGTGRQLQETQYF.

This clonotype has ten or more counts. V and J are TRBV7-2 and TRBJ2-6; 7 bases fit TRBD1. This CDR3 has 20 residues. V shed 1 base and J 1 base; nucleotides not matched to a gene: 13. Germline CDR1 and CDR2: SGHTA and FQGNSA. The CDR3 region has the DNA TGTGCCAGCAGCTTAGGAGTCGGTTACAGGGGCCCTTCTGGGGCCAACGTCCTGACTTTC. Residues: CASSLGVGYRGPSGANVLTF. Full variable domain (remainder filled in from reference TRBV7-2 and TRBJ2-6): GAGVSQSPSNKVTEKGKDVELRCDPISGHTALYWYRQSLGQGLEFLIYFQGNSAPDKSGLPSDRFSAERTGGSVSTLTIQRTQQEDSAVYLCASSLGVGYRGPSGANVLTFGAGSRLTVL.

This clonotype showed up many times. V is TRBV14 and J is TRBJ2-3; 8 nucleotides agree with TRBD2. The length of the CDR3 is 16 residues. V lost 2 bases, J lost 2 bases, and 6 bases stayed unmatched. Germline CDR1 reads SGHDN; CDR2 reads FVKESK. The CDR3: CASSQSTSGVTDTQYF. The CDR3 DNA sequence: TGTGCCAGCAGCCAATCTACTAGCGGAGTCACAGATACGCAGTATTTT.

The genes are TRBV15 and TRBJ1-5; maybe TRBD1 (6 bases). CDR3 length: 13 residues. Per germline, CDR1 LNHNV and CDR2 YYDKDF (reference sequence). V lost 5 bases to trimming and J lost 5 bases, with 10 bases between them. The CDR3 DNA reads as TGTGCCACCAGCGAGGGGGTGGATCAGCCCCAGCATTTT. The encoded protein is CATSEGVDQPQHF.

This clonotype was picked up many times. The chain employs TRBV6-2 or TRBV6-3 and TRBJ2-7; 8 nucleotides align to TRBD1. Trimming at V came to 4 bases and at J to 2 bases, leaving 4 bases not matched to a gene. The CDR3 covers 14 residues. Germline V gives CDR1 MNHEY, CDR2 SVGEGT. CDR3 coding DNA: TGTGCCAGCAGTTCGGGACAGGAGGCCTACGAGCAGTACTTC. This encodes CASSSGQEAYEQYF.

On this clonotype itself: This may be a read error: a much more frequent sequence differs by one nucleotide. The CDR3 DNA is TGTGCCAGCTCGTCTGGGACAGATCACTATGGCTACGCCTTC. This codes for CASSSGTDHYGYAF. The chain has TRBV18 and TRBJ1-2; 7 nucleotides match TRBD1. This CDR3 is 14 amino acids long. Germline V gene sequence: CDR1 KGHSH, CDR2 LQKENI. Together with reference TRBV18 and TRBJ1-2, the CDR3 gives the full variable domain: NAGVMQNPRHLVRRRGQEARLRCSPMKGHSHVYWYRQLPEEGLKFMVYLQKENIIDESGMPKERFSAEFPKEGPSILRIQQVVRGDSAAYFCASSSGTDHYGYAFGSGTRLTVV.

The chain couples TRBV18 to TRBJ2-6; 8 positions match TRBD1. V was clipped by 3 bases and J by 0 bases; unmatched bases: 4. CDR3 length: 17 residues. Germline V CDR1 and CDR2: KGHSH, LQKENI. The CDR3 DNA reads TGTGCCAGCTCACCGGGACAGGAGACCTCTGGGGCCAACGTCCTGACTTTC. Its translation: CASSPGQETSGANVLTF. Complete variable domain (other parts from reference TRBV18 and TRBJ2-6): NAGVMQNPRHLVRRRGQEARLRCSPMKGHSHVYWYRQLPEEGLKFMVYLQKENIIDESGMPKERFSAEFPKEGPSILRIQQVVRGDSAAYFCASSPGQETSGANVLTFGAGSRLTVL.

This clonotype was seen many times. This chain uses TRBV7-6 with TRBJ2-3; D could derive from TRBD1 or TRBD2 (6 bases each). The CDR3 spans 13 residues. CDR1 is SGHVS and CDR2 is FNYEAQ in the germline V gene. V shed 4 bases and J shed 2 bases, with 7 bases lying between them. The chain's CDR3 is CASSWGATDTQYF. Here the CDR3 DNA reads TGTGCCAGCAGCTGGGGGGCCACAGATACGCAGTATTTT.

In its sample, this clonotype was seen a few times. This chain links TRBV11-2 with TRBJ1-2; D is ambiguous. V was shortened by 4 bases and J by 0 bases, with 6 bases between the two germline ends. Germline-derived CDR1 and CDR2 are SGHAT and FQNNGV. CDR3 length: 13 residues. This CDR3 is CASSSRANYGYTF. Written as DNA, the CDR3 is TGTGCCAGCAGCTCAAGAGCTAACTATGGCTACACCTTC.

This clonotype was counted only a few times. The chain couples TRBV13 to TRBJ1-2; the match to TRBD1 covers 7 bases. With V trimmed by 5 bases and J by 4 bases, 13 bases remained unmatched. The V gene's germline CDR1 is PRHDT and CDR2 FYEKMQ (reference sequence). The CDR3 loop spans 16 amino acids. CDR3 DNA sequence: TGTGCCAGCAGCCGGACAGGAGGAGTTGTGGGCTATGGCTACACCTTC. It yields the protein CASSRTGGVVGYGYTF.

This clonotype was found a few times. The chain has TRBV6-5 and TRBJ2-7, with 12 bases lining up with TRBD1. Trimming removed 6 bases from V and 7 bases from J; junction bases left unmatched: 16. CDR1 and CDR2 from the germline V gene are MNHEY and SVGAGI. The CDR3 runs to 17 residues. CDR3 in amino acids: CASSRDRGPLVAGEQYF. As DNA, the CDR3 is TGTGCCAGCAGCCGGGACAGGGGGCCGCTGGTGGCGGGAGAGCAGTACTTC.

This clonotype has a handful of counts. The V and J genes are TRBV7-2 and TRBJ1-4, with D unclear. The V end was cut by 2 bases, the J end by 8 bases, with 12 bases between. This CDR3 spans 14 amino acids. The germline V gene has CDR1 SGHTA and CDR2 FQGNSA. CDR3 region: CASSLNPEEEKLFF. The CDR3 region has the DNA TGTGCCAGCAGCTTAAATCCAGAAGAGGAAAAACTGTTTTTT.

This clonotype occurred many times. CDR3 DNA: TGCAGCGTTTCTGTCCGAGACCTTGACGAGGGGCACTATGGCTACACCTTC. It yields the protein CSVSVRDLDEGHYGYTF. The chain employs TRBV29-1 and TRBJ1-2; possible D gene TRBD1, 5 bases. CDR1 SQVTM and CDR2 ANQGSEA come from the germline V gene. V lost 5 bases, J lost 3 bases, and 25 bases lay in between. The CDR3 covers 17 residues.

This clonotype appeared many times. The V call is TRBV28, the J call TRBJ2-1, with 7 bases fitting TRBD2. Germline values: CDR1 MDHEN, CDR2 SYDVKM. V was clipped by 4 bases and J by 9 bases; unmatched bases: 12. The CDR3 length is 15 residues. CDR3 nucleotides: TGTGCCAGCAGTTCCCATGGGGCGGGGGTTAGTGAGCAGTTCTTC. Translation: CASSSHGAGVSEQFF. Combining the CDR3 with reference TRBV28 and TRBJ2-1 gives the whole variable domain DVKVTQSSRYLVKRTGEKVFLECVQDMDHENMFWYRQDPGLGLRLIYFSYDVKMKEKGDIPEGYSVSREKKERFSLILESASTNQTSMYLCASSSHGAGVSEQFFGPGTRLTVL.

The table lists this clonotype with a few counts. The genes are TRBV5-1 and TRBJ2-3; D gene unclear. Germline CDR1 and CDR2: SGHRS and YFSETQ. The CDR3 has 15 amino acids. Trimming took 4 bases from V and 0 from J, leaving 12 bases between them. CDR3 in DNA: TGCGCCAGCAGCCTAAGTGACCCAAGCACAGATACGCAGTATTTT. Its protein is CASSLSDPSTDTQYF.

This clonotype came up many times. The rearrangement uses TRBV10-3 and TRBJ2-3, with 12 bases identical to TRBD1. V lost 2 bases to trimming and J lost 15 bases; unmatched junction nucleotides: 6. The germline V gene encodes CDR1 ENHRY and CDR2 SYGVKD. The CDR3 is 13 residues long. The CDR3 nucleotides read TGTGCCATCAGTGAGCCGGGACAGGGGGCTCCCTATTTT. Translated, it gives CAISEPGQGAPYF.

Turning to this clonotype: Just one base apart from a much larger clone, this may be a read error. The V and J genes are TRBV7-3 and TRBJ2-7, with D uncertain. V was cut by 1 base and J by 2 bases, with 12 bases left in between. Germline-derived CDR1 and CDR2 are SGHTA and FQGTGA. The CDR3 contains 15 residues. This CDR3 reads CASSLSPAATYEQYF. As DNA, the CDR3 is TGTGCCAGCAGCTTAAGCCCCGCCGCAACCTACGAGCAGTACTTC. The whole variable domain, filled in from reference TRBV7-3 and TRBJ2-7, reads GAGVSQTPSNKVTEKGKYVELRCDPISGHTALYWYRQSLGQGPEFLIYFQGTGAADDSGLPNDRFFAVRPEGSVSTLKIQRTERGDSAVYLCASSLSPAATYEQYFGPGTRLTVT.

V gene TRBV18 combines with J gene TRBJ2-3; D unclear. This CDR3 is 15 amino acids long. The germline V gene encodes CDR1 KGHSH and CDR2 LQKENI. V lost 4 bases to trimming and J lost 0 bases, with 11 bases between them. CDR3 protein: CASSQNSVSTDTQYF. CDR3 nucleotide sequence: TGTGCCAGCTCACAAAACAGCGTTAGCACAGATACGCAGTATTTT.

This clonotype was seen many times. This chain links TRBV20-1 with TRBJ2-5; D might be TRBD2 (5 bases). The CDR3 runs to 13 residues. Between the trimmed V and J ends, which lost 2 bases and 5 bases, there was a span of 12 bases. Germline CDR1 DFQATT, CDR2 SNEGSKA (reference sequence). CDR3 nucleotides: TGCAGTGCTAGAAGAGGGCAGTGGGAGACCCAGTACTTC. Its translation: CSARRGQWETQYF.

The sample holds a few counts of this clonotype. The CDR3, as DNA: TGTGCCAGCAGTTCCAGGGGAAGCTCCTACAATGAGCAGTTCTTC. Protein sequence: CASSSRGSSYNEQFF. The chain recombines TRBV2 with TRBJ2-1; the D gene is possibly TRBD1 (6 bases). V was pared by 5 bases and J by 0 bases, with 11 bases between. CDR1 and CDR2 from the germline V gene are SNHLY and FYNNEI. This CDR3 is built from 15 residues.

The chain joins TRBV27 to TRBJ1-4; 7 nucleotides line up with TRBD1. Losses at the gene ends were 6 bases for V and 11 bases for J; bases not matched to a gene: 3. The CDR3 extends over 11 amino acids. Germline V gene data show CDR1 as MNHEY and CDR2 as SMNVEV (reference sequence). The chain's CDR3 is CASSSRGKLFF. The CDR3, as DNA: TGTGCCAGCAGCTCCAGGGGGAAACTGTTTTTT.